A single sample gave rise to the 15 T cell receptor beta chains below, sequenced in a study of cytotoxic CD8 clonotypes in ibrutinib-treated CLL. Profiled with immunoSEQ multiplex PCR; TCRdb holds only in-frame clones, not every one. The table records about 200,000 clones, more than 75% of them present only once. This specimen was PBMCs, taken after 12 months of ibrutinib treatment. The receptors shown here come from a human donor with chronic lymphocytic leukemia.

The chain joins TRBV12-5 to TRBJ2-1; 7 nucleotides agree with TRBD1. CDR3 length equals 14 residues. Per germline, CDR1 LGHNT and CDR2 FRNRAP. With 8 bases clipped from V and 2 bases from J, the junction kept 6 bases outside the gene matches. The CDR3 DNA reads as TGTGCTAGTCCTTGGGACAGCCCCTACAATGAGCAGTTCTTC. Protein sequence: CASPWDSPYNEQFF.

This clone was seen more than once but under ten times. This chain connects TRBV27 to TRBJ1-2, with D perhaps matching TRBD1 (5 bases). The length of the CDR3 is 16 residues. Germline V gene data show CDR1 as MNHEY and CDR2 as SMNVEV (reference sequence). V lost 6 bases, J lost 10 bases, and 27 bases lay in between. The CDR3 sequence: CASSMTVPSFSRNYTF. The CDR3 DNA follows: TGTGCCAGCAGCATGACAGTACCGTCCTTTTCGAGGAACTACACCTTC.

The chain carries TRBV19 and TRBJ1-2; 7 bases match TRBD1. CDR3 length: 14 amino acids. Germline lookup yields CDR1 LNHDA and CDR2 SQIVND (reference sequence). With 4 bases clipped from V and 7 bases from J, the junction kept 9 bases outside the gene matches. The CDR3, as DNA: TGTGCCAGTAGTACGACAGGGATGTTTACTGGCTACACCTTC. It yields the protein CASSTTGMFTGYTF.

The chain is built from TRBV7-6 and TRBJ2-7; 8 nucleotides agree with TRBD1. J gave up 2 bases and V 5 bases, and 8 bases lay outside the gene matches. The CDR3 length is 15 residues. CDR1 and CDR2 from the germline V gene are SGHVS and FNYEAQ. CDR3 in DNA: TGTGCCAGCAGCCTCGGACAGGGCACCCCCTACGAGCAGTACTTC. Translated: CASSLGQGTPYEQYF.

The sample holds many counts of this clone. The J gene is TRBJ2-3, the V gene TRBV6-5; D possibly matches TRBD1 or TRBD2 (6 bases each). Germline V gene lookup returns CDR1 MNHEY and CDR2 SVGAGI. This CDR3 is built from 15 residues. The V gene lost 6 bases and the J gene lost 4 bases, with 17 bases spanning the gap. The CDR3 sequence: CASRPHWGAADTQYF. CDR3 DNA sequence: TGTGCCAGCAGGCCCCATTGGGGGGCCGCAGATACGCAGTATTTT.

The gene calls are TRBV4-1 and TRBJ2-1, with unresolved D. Germline-derived CDR1 and CDR2 are MGHRA and YSYEKL. V dropped 0 bases and J dropped 4 bases, with 7 bases sitting between them. The CDR3 length is 14 residues. The CDR3 DNA is TGCGCCAGCAGCCAAGATCGTATATACAATGAGCAGTTCTTC. Amino acid sequence: CASSQDRIYNEQFF.

The chain carries TRBV7-9 and TRBJ2-2, with D possibly being TRBD2 (6 bases). The V gene's germline CDR1 is SEHNR and CDR2 FQNEAQ (reference sequence). V was pared by 7 bases and J by 6 bases, with 27 bases between. The CDR3 is 18 amino acids. The chain's CDR3 is CASTNSGVIPTPPGELFF. The CDR3 nucleotides are TGTGCCAGCACCAACTCGGGGGTAATCCCAACCCCCCCCGGGGAGCTGTTTTTT.

V is TRBV5-8 and J is TRBJ1-2, with a possible D match to TRBD1 (5 bases). Germline V lookup: CDR1 SGHTS, CDR2 YDEGEE. The CDR3 contains 13 residues. Trimming shortened V by 2 bases and J by 3 bases, and 8 bases separated the two germline ends. CDR3 in DNA: TGTGCCAGCAGCTTCCAGGGTTACTATGGCTACACCTTC. Translating gives CASSFQGYYGYTF.

V is TRBV5-6 and J is TRBJ1-2, with 7 nucleotides matching TRBD1. Germline V CDR1 and CDR2: SGHDT, YYEEEE. V shed 4 bases and J 3 bases; nucleotides not matched to a gene: 9. CDR3 length equals 15 residues. Here the CDR3 reads CASSPRDRQYYGYTF. The CDR3 bases are TGTGCCAGCAGCCCACGGGACAGACAATACTATGGCTACACCTTC.

This chain connects TRBV5-8 to TRBJ2-2; D possibly corresponds to TRBD2 (6 bases). V dropped 2 bases and J dropped 4 bases, with 12 bases sitting between them. This CDR3 has 15 amino acids. The germline gives CDR1 SGHTS, CDR2 YDEGEE. The CDR3 is CASSFWRGSTGELFF. As DNA, the CDR3 is TGTGCCAGCAGCTTTTGGCGGGGATCCACCGGGGAGCTGTTTTTT. Based on the CDR3 plus reference TRBV5-8 and TRBJ2-2, the full variable domain is EAGVTQSPTHLIKTRGQQATLRCSPISGHTSVYWYQQALGLGLQFLLWYDEGEERNRGNFPPRFSGRQFPNYSSELNVNALELEDSALYLCASSFWRGSTGELFFGEGSRLTVL.

This clone has a handful of counts. The chain recombines TRBV11-2 with TRBJ1-1; maybe TRBD1 (5 bases). The CDR3 runs 8 residues. The V gene's germline CDR1 is SGHAT and CDR2 FQNNGV. Between the trimmed V and J ends, which lost 10 bases and 10 bases, there was a span of 7 bases. The CDR3 nucleotides read TGTGCCACCCAGGGAGCTTTCTTT. Translation: CATQGAFF.

The genes are TRBV5-1 and TRBJ2-3; 10 positions agree with TRBD2. This CDR3 has 16 residues. The trim removed 4 bases at V and 4 bases at J, leaving 9 bases unmatched. In germline, CDR1 is SGHRS, CDR2 YFSETQ. The DNA for the CDR3 is TGCGCCAGCAGCCCATTAGCGGGGGGCTTGCCAGATACGCAGTATTTT. Translation gives CASSPLAGGLPDTQYF. The variable domain in full, completed from reference TRBV5-1 and TRBJ2-3, reads KAGVTQTPRYLIKTRGQQVTLSCSPISGHRSVSWYQQTPGQGLQFLFEYFSETQRNKGNFPGRFSGRQFSNSRSEMNVSTLELGDSALYLCASSPLAGGLPDTQYFGPGTRLTVL.

This chain joins TRBV5-1 and TRBJ1-3, with D unclear. V gave up 0 bases and J gave up 0 bases, with 7 bases separating them. The CDR3 covers 15 residues. Germline V gives CDR1 SGHRS, CDR2 YFSETQ. DNA for the CDR3: TGCGCCAGCAGCTTGGGGTATCTCTCTGGAAACACCATATATTTT. It yields the protein CASSLGYLSGNTIYF.

This chain connects TRBV14 to TRBJ2-3; D unresolved. Looked up from germline, CDR1 is SGHDN and CDR2 is FVKESK. There are 11 residues in the CDR3. Trimming stripped 3 bases from V and 6 bases from J, with 4 bases between. CDR3 bases: TGTGCCAGCAGCCAGTGGGATACGCAGTATTTT. Its translation is CASSQWDTQYF.

The rearrangement links TRBV5-1 to TRBJ2-7; D may be TRBD1 (6 bases). Germline V gene lookup returns CDR1 SGHRS and CDR2 YFSETQ. V dropped 3 bases and J dropped 6 bases, with 22 bases sitting between them. The CDR3 totals 16 residues. DNA for the CDR3: TGCGCCAGCAGCTCCCCACAGGGTCTTCCAGTGGCCGAGCAGTACTTC. Protein: CASSSPQGLPVAEQYF.